These 4 T cell receptor beta chains came from one sample sequenced in a study of T cell responses to AZD1222 COVID-19 vaccine. Assay: immunoSEQ multiplex PCR; the TCRdb copy retains only in-frame clones and omits some. The data hold some 170,000 clones, with about 92% observed a single time. The source was peripheral blood, collected on day 0 of MenACWY control vaccination. The source is an adult in good health.

The count of this clone is one. The chain couples TRBV7-9 to TRBJ1-5; 9 bases match TRBD1. CDR3 length: 15 amino acids. V lost 5 bases and J lost 6; bases outside the gene matches: 8. Germline V gene data show CDR1 as SEHNR and CDR2 as FQNEAQ (reference sequence). CDR3 nucleotide sequence: TGTGCCAGCAGCGGGTCGGGACAGGGCTTTCAGCCCCAGCATTTT. Translated, it gives CASSGSGQGFQPQHF.

The chain has TRBV4-3 and TRBJ1-1, with TRBD1 identical over 8 bases. The CDR3 sequence is 13 residues long. CDR1 is LGHNA, CDR2 YSLEER, per germline. Trimming at V came to 4 bases and at J to 7 bases, leaving 5 bases not matched to a gene. In DNA form, the CDR3 reads TGCGCCAGCAGCCGGGACAGGACTGATGAAGCTTTCTTT. This gives the protein CASSRDRTDEAFF.

This chain uses TRBV7-3 with TRBJ2-3, with D perhaps matching TRBD2 (6 bases). V was cut by 2 bases and J by 6 bases, with 12 bases left in between. The CDR3 covers 14 residues. Germline assignment: CDR1 SGHTA and CDR2 FQGTGA. CDR3: CASSLSTGADTQYF. The CDR3, as DNA: TGTGCCAGCAGCTTATCCACGGGAGCCGATACGCAGTATTTT.

The rearrangement joins TRBV5-5 to TRBJ1-1, with TRBD1 as a possible D gene (6 bases). With 1 base removed from V and 3 bases from J, the gap between germline ends came to 13 bases. The CDR3 totals 15 residues. Germline V gene sequence: CDR1 SGHKS, CDR2 YYEKEE (reference sequence). CDR3 sequence reads: CASSLFPGQHTEAFF. DNA of the CDR3: TGTGCCAGCAGCTTGTTTCCCGGACAGCACACTGAAGCTTTCTTT.